The source of this T cell receptor (beta chain) is a study of T cell changes during pregnancy in multiple sclerosis. Profiling relied on immunoSEQ multiplex PCR, and the TCRdb table lists in-frame clones only, not all of them. The table includes about 69,000 clones, around nine tenths detected once. The germline V and J ends were trimmed by 0 bases and 2 bases, with 5 bases remaining between them. This CDR3 has 13 amino acids. The germline CDR1 and CDR2 sequences are LNHNV and YYDKDF (reference sequence). The sample in question was CD4+ T cells from peripheral blood mononuclear cells, obtained in the third trimester of pregnancy. This TCR derives from a female donor in good health, enrolled as a control in a pregnancy study. The gene calls are TRBV15 and TRBJ2-7; D not resolved. CDR3 loop: CATSRDSTYEQYF. Here the CDR3 DNA reads TGTGCCACCAGCAGAGACAGTACCTACGAGCAGTACTTC. Using reference TRBV15 and TRBJ2-7 for the parts outside the CDR3, the full variable domain is DAMVIQNPRYQVTQFGKPVTLSCSQTLNHNVMYWYQQKSSQAPKLLFHYYDKDFNNEADTPDNFQSRRPNTSFCFLDIRSPGLGDTAMYLCATSRDSTYEQYFGPGTRLTVT.